Shown below are 20 T cell receptor beta chains from a single sample sequenced in a study of early T cells in non-severe SARS-CoV-2 infection. One entry per CDR3 protein results from TCRdb running MiXCR on the 5' RACE reads. The sample consists of about 49,000 distinct CDR3 sequences, around 6% of them appearing once. Sequenced material: whole blood, taken at baseline. The origin of the receptors is an adult who was a healthcare worker with PCR-confirmed SARS-CoV-2 infection or an uninfected control (not recorded which).

The chain combines TRBV6-5 with TRBJ2-7, with D possibly being TRBD1 (5 bases). Deletions cut 0 bases from V and 2 bases from J, with 8 bases between. The V gene's germline CDR1 is MNHEY and CDR2 SVGAGI. The CDR3 is made up of 14 amino acids. CDR3 sequence: CASSYSTGTYEQYF. The DNA of the CDR3 is TGTGCCAGCAGTTACTCTACAGGAACCTACGAGCAGTACTTC.

About this clonotype: An end of the junction differs from the germline gene, which may be a read error. The rearrangement links TRBV4-1 to TRBJ1-5, with D perhaps matching TRBD1 (5 bases). Per germline, CDR1 MGHRA and CDR2 YSYEKL. The CDR3 is 16 residues long. CDR3 sequence reads: CASSQGRGQRNQPQHF. DNA for the CDR3: TGTGCCAGCAGCCAAGGCCGCGGACAACGTAATCAGCCCCAGCATTTT.

The chain links TRBV7-2 to TRBJ2-7; 9 nucleotides line up with TRBD1. The CDR3 has 15 amino acids. V dropped 5 bases and J dropped 0; count of bases not matched to a gene: 5. Per the germline V gene, CDR1 is SGHTA and CDR2 is FQGNSA. The CDR3 DNA sequence: TGTGCCAGCAGCGGCACAGGGGGCACCTCCTACGAGCAGTACTTC. Translating it yields CASSGTGGTSYEQYF.

The sample holds many counts of this clonotype. The V and J genes are TRBV19 and TRBJ2-1; D unresolved. The V and J ends lost 6 bases and 1 base respectively, with 10 bases between them. CDR3 length: 14 residues. CDR1 LNHDA and CDR2 SQIVND come from the germline V gene (reference sequence). CDR3 sequence reads: CASSIDGSYNEQFF. The CDR3 region has the DNA TGTGCCAGTAGCATCGATGGATCCTACAATGAGCAGTTCTTC.

This clonotype was observed a few times. This chain joins TRBV3-1 and TRBJ2-7; 8 nucleotides align to TRBD1. The germline CDR1 and CDR2 sequences are LGHDT and YNNKEL (reference sequence). The CDR3 runs to 14 residues. The junction had 4 bases not matched to a gene; V was cut back by 2 bases and J by 4 bases. CDR3 sequence reads: CASSQSRGLYEQYF. The CDR3 DNA reads as TGTGCCAGCAGCCAATCCAGGGGGCTATACGAGCAGTACTTC.

This clonotype has just a few counts. The chain is built from TRBV7-9 and TRBJ2-5, with 10 bases that match TRBD1. This CDR3 has 14 amino acids. V trimming: 6 bases; J trimming: 4 bases; junction bases outside the gene matches: 5. CDR1 is SEHNR, CDR2 FQNEAQ, per germline (reference sequence). CDR3 in DNA: TGTGCCAGCAGGACCGGGACAGGGGTAGAGACCCAGTACTTC. Protein sequence: CASRTGTGVETQYF.

This clonotype has more than one count but fewer than ten. The chain links TRBV10-3 to TRBJ2-5; D is possibly TRBD2 (5 bases). The CDR3 extends over 13 amino acids. V lost 7 bases and J 2 bases, leaving 11 bases between the germline ends. From germline, CDR1 is ENHRY and CDR2 SYGVKD. The CDR3 spells CAIKSPGQETQYF. CDR3 coding DNA: TGTGCCATCAAGAGTCCGGGGCAAGAGACCCAGTACTTC.

This clonotype has ten or more counts. This chain uses TRBV7-2 with TRBJ2-3; possible D gene TRBD1, 5 bases. The CDR3 is 17 residues long. Per the germline V gene, CDR1 is SGHTA and CDR2 is FQGNSA. V was pared by 1 base and J by 3 bases, with 17 bases between. The CDR3 nucleotides read TGTGCCAGCAGCTTAGGGGCCCAGGCAGGGAAAACAGATACGCAGTATTTT. It is translated as CASSLGAQAGKTDTQYF.

This clonotype was found many times. Germline is not matched at one junction end, which may reflect a read error. The gene calls are TRBV7-7 and TRBJ1-3; 9 bases agree with TRBD1. CDR1 SSHAT and CDR2 FNYEAQ come from the germline V gene (reference sequence). This CDR3 comprises 14 residues. CDR3 sequence (DNA): TGTGCTAGCAGCCGGGGACAGGGTACGGACACCATATATTTT. Translation: CASSRGQGTDTIYF.

In this sample, this clonotype turned up many times. This chain uses TRBV20-1 with TRBJ2-5; the match to TRBD1 covers 7 bases. CDR3 length: 14 residues. After removal of 0 bases from V and 5 bases from J, the junction contained 6 bases not matched to a gene. CDR1 is DFQATT and CDR2 is SNEGSKA in the germline V gene (reference sequence). In DNA, the CDR3 is TGCAGTGCTAGAGAACAGGGGCTGGGGGAGACCCAGTACTTC. It translates to CSAREQGLGETQYF.

The chain combines TRBV7-9 with TRBJ2-3; D is perhaps TRBD1 (6 bases). The CDR3 contains 15 residues. CDR1 is SEHNR and CDR2 is FQNEAQ in the germline V gene (reference sequence). Trimming took off 1 base at V and 8 bases at J, with 16 bases between the two ends. The chain's CDR3 is CASSLEGESPFTQYF. The CDR3 region has the DNA TGTGCCAGCAGCTTAGAGGGGGAATCCCCCTTTACGCAGTATTTT.

This clonotype was picked up many times. The chain carries TRBV29-1 and TRBJ1-1; D not certain. Germline V gene sequence: CDR1 SQVTM, CDR2 ANQGSEA. Trimming pared 0 bases from V and 2 bases from J, leaving 7 bases between. This CDR3 spans 13 amino acids. CDR3 amino acids: CSVEDRDNTEAFF. The CDR3 DNA reads as TGCAGCGTTGAAGATAGAGATAACACTGAAGCTTTCTTT.

This clonotype has at least ten counts. V is TRBV6-5 and J is TRBJ1-1; 12 bases line up with TRBD1. J was trimmed by 6 bases and V by 5 bases; bases with no gene match: 1. This CDR3 spans 13 amino acids. CDR1 and CDR2 (germline): MNHEY, SVGAGI. CDR3 in amino acids: CASSRDRGPEAFF. The CDR3 DNA follows: TGTGCCAGCAGTCGGGACAGGGGGCCTGAAGCTTTCTTT.

This clonotype was observed many times. This chain connects TRBV20-1 to TRBJ1-1, with D unresolved. The V end was cut by 6 bases, the J end by 11 bases, with 19 bases between. Germline CDR1 is DFQATT and CDR2 is SNEGSKA (reference sequence). CDR3 length equals 12 residues. As DNA, the CDR3 is TGCAGTGCCCGATTTGTGGCCGCGGAGGCTTTCTTT. Translated: CSARFVAAEAFF.

This clonotype was counted many times. The chain is built from TRBV20-1 and TRBJ2-7; 8 bases are a match to TRBD1. Per germline, CDR1 DFQATT and CDR2 SNEGSKA (reference sequence). This CDR3 comprises 13 residues. V lost 5 bases to trimming and J lost 6 bases; unmatched junction nucleotides: 9. CDR3 region: CSAPGTGPGEQYF. CDR3 nucleotides: TGCAGTGCTCCTGGGACAGGTCCGGGCGAGCAGTACTTC.

This clonotype was observed at least ten times. The V and J genes are TRBV6-1 and TRBJ2-7, with 11 positions matching TRBD2. V lost 6 bases, J lost 2 bases, and 6 bases stayed unmatched. CDR1 and CDR2 (germline): MNHNS, SASEGT. The CDR3 totals 15 residues. The CDR3 reads CASSHTTSGAYEQYF. The CDR3 DNA sequence: TGTGCCAGCAGCCACACGACTAGCGGGGCCTACGAGCAGTACTTC.

The chain carries TRBV18 and TRBJ1-5, with D tentatively TRBD1 (6 bases). Germline V gene data show CDR1 as KGHSH and CDR2 as LQKENI. Between the trimmed V and J ends, which lost 0 bases and 4 bases, there was a span of 10 bases. This CDR3 is built from 15 residues. The CDR3 coding sequence is TGTGCCAGCTCACCACCAGGGACACTGAATCAGCCCCAGCATTTT. Its translation is CASSPPGTLNQPQHF.

The chain has TRBV5-6 and TRBJ2-1, with D possibly matching TRBD2 (5 bases). V was clipped by 4 bases and J by 7 bases, with 12 bases between them. The CDR3 totals 13 residues. From germline, CDR1 is SGHDT and CDR2 YYEEEE. CDR3 in DNA: TGTGCCAGCAGCCACCTGAGGGTGAATGAGCAGTTCTTC. Its protein is CASSHLRVNEQFF.

In this sample, this clonotype turned up a few times. This chain uses TRBV2 with TRBJ2-7; 7 bases align to TRBD1. The V gene's germline CDR1 is SNHLY and CDR2 FYNNEI. CDR3 length: 16 amino acids. The ends lost 4 bases at V and 3 bases at J; junction bases unmatched: 12. CDR3: CASSGTGPIDFYEQYF. Written as DNA, the CDR3 is TGTGCCAGCAGTGGGACAGGCCCCATCGACTTCTACGAGCAGTACTTC.

This clonotype showed up just a few times. The gene calls are TRBV7-2 and TRBJ1-6, with a possible D match to TRBD1 (6 bases). Germline V lookup: CDR1 SGHTA, CDR2 FQGNSA. This CDR3 contains 15 residues. The germline V and J ends were trimmed by 5 bases and 7 bases, with 15 bases remaining between them. CDR3 DNA: TGTGCCAGCAGCCCCTCCGGGACAATGAATTCACCCCTCCACTTT. Its translation: CASSPSGTMNSPLHF.